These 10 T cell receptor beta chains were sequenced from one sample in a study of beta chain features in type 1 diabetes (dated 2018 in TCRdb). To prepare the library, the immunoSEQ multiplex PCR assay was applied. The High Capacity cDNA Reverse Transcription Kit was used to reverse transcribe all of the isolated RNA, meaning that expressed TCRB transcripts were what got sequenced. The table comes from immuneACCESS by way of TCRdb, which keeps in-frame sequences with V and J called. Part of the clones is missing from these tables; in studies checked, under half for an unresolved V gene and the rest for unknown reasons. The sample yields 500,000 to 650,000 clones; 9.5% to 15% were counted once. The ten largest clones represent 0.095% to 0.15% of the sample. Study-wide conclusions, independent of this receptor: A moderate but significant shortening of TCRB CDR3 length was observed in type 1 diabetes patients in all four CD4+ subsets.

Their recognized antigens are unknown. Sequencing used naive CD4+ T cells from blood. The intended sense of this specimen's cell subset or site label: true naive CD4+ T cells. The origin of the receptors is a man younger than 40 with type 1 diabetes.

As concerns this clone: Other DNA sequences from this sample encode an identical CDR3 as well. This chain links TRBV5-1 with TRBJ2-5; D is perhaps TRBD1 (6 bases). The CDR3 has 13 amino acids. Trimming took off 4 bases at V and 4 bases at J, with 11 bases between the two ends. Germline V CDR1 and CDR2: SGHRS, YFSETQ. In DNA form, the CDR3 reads TGCGCCAGCAGCCCTGACAGGCCAGAGACCCAGTACTTC. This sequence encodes CASSPDRPETQYF.

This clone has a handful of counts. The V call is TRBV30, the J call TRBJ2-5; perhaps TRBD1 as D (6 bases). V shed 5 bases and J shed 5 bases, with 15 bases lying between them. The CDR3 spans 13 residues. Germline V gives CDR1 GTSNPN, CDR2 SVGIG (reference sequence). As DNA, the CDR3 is TGTGCCTGGGCAGTAGGGGGTGGGGAGACCCAGTACTTC. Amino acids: CAWAVGGGETQYF.

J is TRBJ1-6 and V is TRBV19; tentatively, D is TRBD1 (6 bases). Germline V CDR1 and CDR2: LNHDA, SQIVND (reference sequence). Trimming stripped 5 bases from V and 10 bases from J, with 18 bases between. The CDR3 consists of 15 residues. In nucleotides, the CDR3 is TGTGCCAGTAGTTTCCAGACAGGAACTTGGTCACCCCTCCACTTT. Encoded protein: CASSFQTGTWSPLHF.

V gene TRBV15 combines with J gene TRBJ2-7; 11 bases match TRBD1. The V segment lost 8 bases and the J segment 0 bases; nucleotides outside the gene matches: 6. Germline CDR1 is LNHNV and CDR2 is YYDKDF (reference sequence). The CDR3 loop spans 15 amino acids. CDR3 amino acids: CATSPGTGGSYEQYF. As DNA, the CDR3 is TGTGCCACCTCCCCCGGGACAGGGGGCTCCTACGAGCAGTACTTC.

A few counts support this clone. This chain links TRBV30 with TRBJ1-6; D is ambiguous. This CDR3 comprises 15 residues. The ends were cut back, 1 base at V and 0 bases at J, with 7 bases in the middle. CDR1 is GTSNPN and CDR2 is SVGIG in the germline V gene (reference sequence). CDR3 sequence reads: CAWSGISSYNSPLHF. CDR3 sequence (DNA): TGTGCCTGGAGTGGGATTAGCTCCTATAATTCACCCCTCCACTTT.

CDR3 region: CSGEGRDRETQYF. The DNA for the CDR3 is TGCAGCGGGGAGGGGCGGGATCGAGAGACCCAGTACTTC. The V gene is TRBV29-1, the J gene TRBJ2-5; TRBD2 matches 7 bases. The CDR3 runs to 13 residues. The germline gives CDR1 SQVTM, CDR2 ANQGSEA. Trimming at V came to 7 bases and at J to 4 bases, leaving 9 bases not matched to a gene.

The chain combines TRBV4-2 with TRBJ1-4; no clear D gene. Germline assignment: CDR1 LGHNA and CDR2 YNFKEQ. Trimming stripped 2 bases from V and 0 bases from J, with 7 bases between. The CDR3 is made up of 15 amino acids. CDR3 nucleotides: TGTGCCAGCAGCCAAAATGGGCCAACTAATGAAAAACTGTTTTTT. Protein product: CASSQNGPTNEKLFF.

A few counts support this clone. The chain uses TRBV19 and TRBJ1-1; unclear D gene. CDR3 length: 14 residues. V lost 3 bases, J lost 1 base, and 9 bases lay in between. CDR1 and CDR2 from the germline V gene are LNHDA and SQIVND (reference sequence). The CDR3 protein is CASSIGRENTEAFF. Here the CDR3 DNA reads TGTGCCAGTAGTATCGGTCGGGAGAACACTGAAGCTTTCTTT. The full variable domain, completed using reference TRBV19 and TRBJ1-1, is DGGITQSPKYLFRKEGQNVTLSCEQNLNHDAMYWYRQDPGQGLRLIYYSQIVNDFQKGDIAEGYSVSREKKESFPLTVTSAQKNPTAFYLCASSIGRENTEAFFGQGTRLTVV.

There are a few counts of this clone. For the CDR3, the DNA is TGTGCCAGCAGCACTGGACAGGGGAACACTGAAGCTTTCTTT. Its protein is CASSTGQGNTEAFF. The chain is built from TRBV7-6 and TRBJ1-1, with 8 bases lining up with TRBD1. The germline gives CDR1 SGHVS, CDR2 FNYEAQ. J lost 1 base, V lost 5 bases, and 3 bases had no gene match. The CDR3 length is 14 residues.

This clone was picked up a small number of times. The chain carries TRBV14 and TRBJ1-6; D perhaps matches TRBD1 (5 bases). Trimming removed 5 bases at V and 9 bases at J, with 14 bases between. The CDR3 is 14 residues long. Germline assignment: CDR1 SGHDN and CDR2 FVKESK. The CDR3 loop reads CASSSRVDSSPLHF. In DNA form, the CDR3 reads TGTGCCAGCAGCTCCAGGGTGGATAGTTCACCCCTCCACTTT.